The 28 T cell receptor beta chains below were found in one sample sequenced in a study of T cells after yellow fever vaccination. TCRdb re-called the 5' RACE reads through MiXCR, storing one row per CDR3 protein. The data contain some 500,000 distinct CDR3 sequences, about 14% of them singletons. The sequencing here drew on PBMCs, taken on the day of the yellow fever booster vaccination. The receptors were gathered from a man in his thirties or forties who received the YFV17D yellow fever vaccine.

This clonotype appeared a few times. The rearrangement joins TRBV5-5 to TRBJ2-7, with a weak D call TRBD2 (6 bases). The V end lost 5 bases, the J end lost 2 bases, and 17 bases lay between the germline ends. CDR3 length: 15 residues. Germline V gives CDR1 SGHKS, CDR2 YYEKEE (reference sequence). In DNA, the CDR3 is TGTGCCAGCAGGAAGCGCCGGGACTTAACCTACGAGCAGTACTTC. As protein: CASRKRRDLTYEQYF.

This clonotype occurred a few times. The genes are TRBV9 and TRBJ1-6, with D perhaps TRBD1 (6 bases). V shed 3 bases and J shed 7 bases, with 17 bases lying between them. In germline, CDR1 is SGDLS, CDR2 YYNGEE. This CDR3 spans 16 amino acids. CDR3 loop: CASSASSGRGNSPLHF. CDR3 nucleotides: TGTGCCAGCAGCGCCTCCTCGGGAAGGGGGAATTCACCCCTCCACTTT.

This clonotype was observed a handful of times. The chain recombines TRBV7-2 with TRBJ2-1; TRBD1 might be the D (5 bases). Germline loops: CDR1 SGHTA, CDR2 FQGNSA. This CDR3 has 15 residues. The V and J ends lost 1 base and 2 bases respectively, with 9 bases between them. CDR3 DNA sequence: TGTGCCAGCAGCTTAGAACAGGCCCCCTACAATGAGCAGTTCTTC. This sequence encodes CASSLEQAPYNEQFF.

This clonotype was seen many times. This sequence joins TRBV4-3 and TRBJ1-3; no clear D. The germline gives CDR1 LGHNA, CDR2 YSLEER. The V end lost 0 bases, the J end lost 4 bases, and 7 bases lay between the germline ends. The CDR3 has 14 residues. The CDR3 region is CASSQDRAGNTIYF. The CDR3 bases are TGCGCCAGCAGCCAAGATAGGGCAGGAAACACCATATATTTT.

The rearrangement uses TRBV7-2 and TRBJ1-6, with D unclear. Germline CDR1 and CDR2: SGHTA and FQGNSA. Trimming took off 5 bases at V and 0 bases at J, with 11 bases between the two ends. The CDR3 runs 16 residues. The CDR3 sequence is CASSPTRVSYNSPLHF. CDR3 DNA: TGTGCCAGCAGCCCCACGCGGGTCTCCTATAATTCACCCCTCCACTTT.

The V and J genes are TRBV29-1 and TRBJ2-1, with D possibly matching TRBD2 (6 bases). The CDR3 runs 15 residues. V shed 3 bases and J shed 2 bases, with 14 bases lying between them. CDR1 and CDR2 (germline): SQVTM, ANQGSEA. This CDR3 is CSVEGDSRAYNEQFF. CDR3 bases: TGCAGCGTTGAGGGGGACTCCCGGGCCTACAATGAGCAGTTCTTC.

This clonotype appeared a few times. The V gene is TRBV20-1, the J gene TRBJ2-2, with 7 bases matching TRBD2. V dropped 3 bases and J dropped 7; count of bases not matched to a gene: 14. The CDR3 spans 16 residues. Per germline, CDR1 DFQATT and CDR2 SNEGSKA (reference sequence). CDR3 region: CSARRTAGELYGELFF. CDR3 sequence (DNA): TGCAGTGCTAGGCGCACGGCGGGAGAGCTTTACGGGGAGCTGTTTTTT.

This clonotype was found many times. V is TRBV30 and J is TRBJ1-3, with D possibly TRBD1 on 5 matching bases. Trimming removed 6 bases from V and 0 bases from J, with 9 bases in between. Germline V gene lookup returns CDR1 GTSNPN and CDR2 SVGIG (reference sequence). CDR3 length equals 13 residues. CDR3 region: CACRQSSGNTIYF. CDR3 sequence (DNA): TGTGCCTGCCGACAGAGCTCTGGAAACACCATATATTTT.

The chain combines TRBV9 with TRBJ2-7; no reliable D call. CDR1 is SGDLS and CDR2 is YYNGEE in the germline V gene. CDR3 length equals 14 residues. V was trimmed by 0 bases and J by 3 bases, leaving 10 bases between them. The CDR3 nucleotides are TGTGCCAGCAGCGTAGCTGACGCAGACTACGAGCAGTACTTC. This translates into CASSVADADYEQYF.

The chain uses TRBV25-1 and TRBJ2-7; TRBD2 agrees at 7 bases. With V trimmed by 2 bases and J by 9 bases, 10 bases remained unmatched. From germline, CDR1 is MGHDK and CDR2 SYGVNS. The CDR3 runs to 14 residues. The CDR3, as DNA: TGTGCCAGCAGTGAACACCTATCCGGGGGGACGCAGTACTTC. Its translation is CASSEHLSGGTQYF.

This clonotype was counted between two and nine times. The chain's CDR3 is CASSLERSFTGELFF. In DNA, the CDR3 is TGTGCCAGCAGCTTGGAGCGGAGCTTCACCGGGGAGCTGTTTTTT. This chain links TRBV5-8 with TRBJ2-2, with a weak D call TRBD2 (5 bases). Per the germline V gene, CDR1 is SGHTS and CDR2 is YDEGEE. This CDR3 region has 15 residues. V gave up 0 bases and J gave up 4 bases, with 10 bases separating them. Variable domain in full (rest from reference TRBV5-8 and TRBJ2-2): EAGVTQSPTHLIKTRGQQATLRCSPISGHTSVYWYQQALGLGLQFLLWYDEGEERNRGNFPPRFSGRQFPNYSSELNVNALELEDSALYLCASSLERSFTGELFFGEGSRLTVL.

This chain joins TRBV14 and TRBJ2-7; D remains ambiguous. The CDR3 sequence is 12 residues long. Germline V gene sequence: CDR1 SGHDN, CDR2 FVKESK. V lost 0 bases and J lost 12, with 12 bases in between. The CDR3 bases are TGTGCCAGCAGCCAAGATCTGTCTGTTCGGTACTTC. As protein: CASSQDLSVRYF.

The V call is TRBV7-6, the J call TRBJ2-1; a weak D match, TRBD2 (6 bases). This CDR3 spans 18 amino acids. Germline CDR1 reads SGHVS; CDR2 reads FNYEAQ. Trimming cost V 1 base and J 8 bases, with 24 bases left between them. Written as DNA, the CDR3 is TGTGCCAGCAGCTTAGGGCGGCGCAGAAGCACAGGAGGGGATGAGCAGTTCTTC. Translation gives CASSLGRRRSTGGDEQFF. Complete variable domain (other parts from reference TRBV7-6 and TRBJ2-1): GAGVSQSPRYKVTKRGQDVALRCDPISGHVSLYWYRQALGQGPEFLTYFNYEAQQDKSGLPNDRFSAERPEGSISTLTIQRTEQRDSAMYRCASSLGRRRSTGGDEQFFGPGTRLTVL.

This clonotype was seen ten or more times. The chain couples TRBV27 to TRBJ1-5; no clear D gene. Looked up from germline, CDR1 is MNHEY and CDR2 is SMNVEV (reference sequence). This CDR3 has 15 residues. V was pared by 3 bases and J by 0 bases, with 9 bases between. The CDR3 region is CASSLGRDSNQPQHF. CDR3 coding DNA: TGTGCCAGCAGTTTGGGCCGAGATAGCAATCAGCCCCAGCATTTT.

Only a few counts were recorded for this clonotype. The CDR3 here is CASSLEWSYSGGNTIYF. Written as DNA, the CDR3 is TGTGCCAGCAGCTTAGAATGGAGTTACTCGGGAGGAAACACCATATATTTT. The chain links TRBV7-6 to TRBJ1-3, with no clear D. V lost 1 base and J lost 4, with 17 bases in between. From germline, CDR1 is SGHVS and CDR2 FNYEAQ. This CDR3 is 17 amino acids long.

This clonotype was detected ten times or more. The chain links TRBV12-3 or TRBV12-4 to TRBJ2-5; the D gene is possibly TRBD1 (6 bases). Trimming removed 5 bases at V and 2 bases at J, with 9 bases between. The CDR3 runs to 13 residues. The chain's CDR3 is CASSPQGQETQYF. Written as DNA, the CDR3 is TGTGCCAGCAGTCCGCAGGGGCAAGAGACCCAGTACTTC.

This clonotype has only a few counts. The rearrangement uses TRBV7-8 and TRBJ2-5, with D possibly matching TRBD2 (7 bases). Trimming cost V 2 bases and J 4 bases, with 14 bases left between them. The CDR3 covers 15 residues. Germline assignment: CDR1 SGHVS and CDR2 FQNEAQ. For the CDR3, the DNA is TGTGCCAGCAGCTTAATCGGGGGGCGCGGAGAGACCCAGTACTTC. Translated: CASSLIGGRGETQYF.

The gene calls are TRBV5-1 and TRBJ2-3; D possibly corresponds to TRBD2 (6 bases). This CDR3 spans 14 amino acids. CDR1 and CDR2 from the germline V gene are SGHRS and YFSETQ. Trimming left V 5 bases short and J 4 bases short, with 14 bases between. CDR3 DNA sequence: TGCGCCAGCAGGGGGGGTTTGAGTTCAGATACGCAGTATTTT. Amino acid sequence: CASRGGLSSDTQYF.

The V gene is TRBV11-1, the J gene TRBJ2-2, with TRBD2 matching over 8 bases. Germline CDR1 is SGHAT and CDR2 is FQDESV (reference sequence). The CDR3 has 16 residues. The ends lost 3 bases at V and 2 bases at J; junction bases unmatched: 5. CDR3 sequence: CASSFLAGSNTGELFF. The DNA of the CDR3 is TGTGCCAGCAGCTTCTTAGCGGGATCAAACACCGGGGAGCTGTTTTTT.

This clonotype was picked up many times. The V call is TRBV11-2, the J call TRBJ2-4; no clear D. The CDR3 length is 14 residues. Between the trimmed V and J ends, which lost 1 base and 0 bases, there was a span of 4 bases. Germline V gives CDR1 SGHAT, CDR2 FQNNGV. CDR3 loop: CASSLGVAKNIQYF. The CDR3 coding sequence is TGTGCCAGCAGCTTAGGGGTAGCCAAAAACATTCAGTACTTC.

This clonotype was detected a few times. This chain uses TRBV12-3 or TRBV12-4 with TRBJ1-6; no clear D. Trimming left V 5 bases short and J 5 bases short, with 7 bases between. The CDR3 consists of 13 residues. CDR3 amino acids: CASSDLDNSPLHF. The DNA for the CDR3 is TGTGCCAGCAGTGACCTCGATAATTCACCCCTCCACTTT.

There are a few counts of this clonotype. The V call is TRBV6-5, the J call TRBJ2-1, with D maybe TRBD1 (6 bases). This CDR3 is built from 16 residues. V was clipped by 0 bases and J by 0 bases, with 9 bases between them. Looked up from germline, CDR1 is MNHEY and CDR2 is SVGAGI. The CDR3 coding sequence is TGTGCCAGCAGTTACTCAACAGGGAGCTCCTACAATGAGCAGTTCTTC. This gives the protein CASSYSTGSSYNEQFF.

The table lists this clonotype with a few counts. The gene calls are TRBV20-1 and TRBJ1-4; D ambiguous. CDR3 length: 13 amino acids. Looked up from germline, CDR1 is DFQATT and CDR2 is SNEGSKA (reference sequence). V gave up 6 bases and J gave up 4 bases, with 12 bases separating them. This chain's CDR3 is CSATDGINEKLFF. In DNA form, the CDR3 reads TGCAGTGCCACGGACGGAATTAATGAAAAACTGTTTTTT.

The rearrangement joins TRBV10-3 to TRBJ2-1; the D gene could be TRBD1 or TRBD2 (6 bases each). Germline CDR1 ENHRY, CDR2 SYGVKD. This CDR3 is built from 12 residues. V was trimmed by 5 bases and J by 7 bases, leaving 9 bases between them. This CDR3 is CAISLGGNEQFF. The CDR3 bases are TGTGCCATCAGTCTAGGGGGGAATGAGCAGTTCTTC.

In its sample, this clonotype was seen a few times. J is TRBJ2-5 and V is TRBV7-3, with D unclear. The CDR3 is 15 residues long. The germline gives CDR1 SGHTA, CDR2 FQGTGA. Trimming removed 5 bases from V and 2 bases from J, with 15 bases in between. CDR3 bases: TGTGCCAGCAGCCGCAATAAGGGAAAGCAAGAGACCCAGTACTTC. Translated: CASSRNKGKQETQYF.

V and J are TRBV7-6 and TRBJ2-1; 9 bases are shared with TRBD2. Germline loops: CDR1 SGHVS, CDR2 FNYEAQ. V dropped 6 bases and J dropped 9; count of bases not matched to a gene: 18. The CDR3 totals 17 residues. DNA for the CDR3: TGTGCCAGCAGACCCGGGCTAGCGGGATTCCTGAGAGGTGAGCAGTTCTTC. It codes for CASRPGLAGFLRGEQFF.

This clonotype came up a few times. The chain is built from TRBV28 and TRBJ2-7, with D perhaps matching TRBD2 (7 bases). Trimming shortened V by 6 bases and J by 5 bases, and 17 bases separated the two germline ends. This CDR3 is built from 14 residues. CDR1 is MDHEN and CDR2 is SYDVKM in the germline V gene. CDR3 DNA sequence: TGTGCCAGCAGAGAGGACGGGGGGCGCAACGAGCAGTACTTC. It translates to CASREDGGRNEQYF.

The chain recombines TRBV29-1 with TRBJ1-2; D possibly corresponds to TRBD1 (6 bases). This CDR3 is 14 amino acids long. Trimming left V 6 bases short and J 6 bases short, with 20 bases between. Per the germline V gene, CDR1 is SQVTM and CDR2 is ANQGSEA. DNA for the CDR3: TGCAGCGTCCGAGCGGAGGGGGGGAAGAATGGCTACACCTTC. This translates into CSVRAEGGKNGYTF.